The clone carrying this TCR beta chain was counted only a few times. The CDR3 sequence is 14 residues long. The germline CDR1 and CDR2 sequences are SGHRS and YFSETQ. Alongside a J-beta primer mix, a sample-barcoded 5' primer served in a second PCR lasting about 7 to 11 cycles. TCRdb re-called the 5' RACE reads with MiXCR, one entry per CDR3 protein. The sample includes hundreds of thousands of distinct CDR3 sequences, around 68% of them seen just once. The sample comes from a study of blood T cells in healthy people across ages. This sequence joins TRBV5-1 and TRBJ2-5; 7 bases align to TRBD1. Near its end, the DNA agrees better with TRBJ2-7, so the J call may be wrong. Source material: blood. The TCR sequence derives from a man aged 25-45 years in good health. The CDR3 nucleotides are TGCGCCAGCGCCCCGACAGGGAAGGCCTACGAGCAGTACTTC. Amino acids: CASAPTGKAYEQYF.